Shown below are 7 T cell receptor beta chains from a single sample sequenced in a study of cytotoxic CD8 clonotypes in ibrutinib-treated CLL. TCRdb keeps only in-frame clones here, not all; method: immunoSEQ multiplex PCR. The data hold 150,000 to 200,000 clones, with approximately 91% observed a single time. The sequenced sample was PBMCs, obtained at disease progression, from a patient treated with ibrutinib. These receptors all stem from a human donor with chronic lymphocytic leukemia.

DNA of the CDR3: TGTGCCAGCAGCTTAGGGGGGCGGGAGACCCAGTACTTC. Its protein is CASSLGGRETQYF. The chain employs TRBV11-2 and TRBJ2-5; tentatively, D is TRBD1 (6 bases). Germline V lookup: CDR1 SGHAT, CDR2 FQNNGV. The ends were cut back, 1 base at V and 5 bases at J, with 8 bases in the middle. The CDR3 contains 13 residues.

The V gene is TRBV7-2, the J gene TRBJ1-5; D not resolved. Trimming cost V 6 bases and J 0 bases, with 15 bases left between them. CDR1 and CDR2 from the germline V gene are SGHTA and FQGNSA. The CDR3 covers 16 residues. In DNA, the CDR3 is TGTGCCAGCAGGCAAACGGACCTTTATAGCAATCAGCCCCAGCATTTT. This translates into CASRQTDLYSNQPQHF.

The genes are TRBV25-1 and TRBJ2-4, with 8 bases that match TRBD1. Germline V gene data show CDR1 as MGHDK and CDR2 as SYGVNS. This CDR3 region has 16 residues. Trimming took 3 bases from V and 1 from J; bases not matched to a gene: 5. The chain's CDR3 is CASSEDRALAKNIQYF. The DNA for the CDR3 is TGTGCCAGCAGTGAGGACAGGGCACTGGCCAAAAACATTCAGTACTTC.

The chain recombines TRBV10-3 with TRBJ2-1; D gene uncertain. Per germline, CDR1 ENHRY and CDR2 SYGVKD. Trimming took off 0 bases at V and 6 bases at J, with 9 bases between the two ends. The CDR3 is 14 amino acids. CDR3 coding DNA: TGTGCCATCAGTGAGTCCCCACATATCAATGAGCAGTTCTTC. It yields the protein CAISESPHINEQFF.

The CDR3 DNA is TGTGCCAGCAGCTCCGGACTAGCGGGGTTCACCGGGGAGCTGTTTTTT. The encoded protein is CASSSGLAGFTGELFF. This chain links TRBV11-2 with TRBJ2-2; 12 bases map to TRBD2. The germline CDR1 and CDR2 sequences are SGHAT and FQNNGV. This CDR3 contains 16 residues. Trimming at V came to 4 bases and at J to 4 bases, leaving 4 bases not matched to a gene.

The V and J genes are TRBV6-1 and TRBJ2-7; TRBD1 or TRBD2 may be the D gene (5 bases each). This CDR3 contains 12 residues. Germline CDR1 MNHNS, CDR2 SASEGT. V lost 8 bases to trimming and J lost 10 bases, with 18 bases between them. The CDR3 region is CASSELLGVQYF. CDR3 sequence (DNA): TGTGCCAGCTCAGAATTATTGGGGGTCCAGTACTTC.

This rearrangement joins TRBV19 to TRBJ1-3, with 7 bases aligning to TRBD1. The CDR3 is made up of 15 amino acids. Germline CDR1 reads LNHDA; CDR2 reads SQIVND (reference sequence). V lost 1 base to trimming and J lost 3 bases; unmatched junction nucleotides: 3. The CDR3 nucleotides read TGTGCCAGTAGTATAGCAGGGGGTCGTGGAAACACCATATATTTT. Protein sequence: CASSIAGGRGNTIYF.